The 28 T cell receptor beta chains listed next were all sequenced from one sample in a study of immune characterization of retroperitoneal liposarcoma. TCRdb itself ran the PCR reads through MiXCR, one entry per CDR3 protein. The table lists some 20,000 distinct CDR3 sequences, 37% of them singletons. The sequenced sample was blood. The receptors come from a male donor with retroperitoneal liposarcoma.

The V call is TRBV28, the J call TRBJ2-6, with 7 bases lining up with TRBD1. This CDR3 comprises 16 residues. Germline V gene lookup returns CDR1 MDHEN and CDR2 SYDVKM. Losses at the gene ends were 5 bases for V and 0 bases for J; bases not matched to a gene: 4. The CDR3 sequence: CASSGGQTSGANVLTF. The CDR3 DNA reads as TGTGCCAGCAGTGGGGGACAGACCTCTGGGGCCAACGTCCTGACTTTC.

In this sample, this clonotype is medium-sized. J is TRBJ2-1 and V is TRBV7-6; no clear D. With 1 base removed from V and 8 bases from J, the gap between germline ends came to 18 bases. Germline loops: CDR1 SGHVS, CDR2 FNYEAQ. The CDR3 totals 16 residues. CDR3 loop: CASSLGPTQDGYEQFF. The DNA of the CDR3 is TGTGCCAGCAGCTTAGGCCCCACCCAGGATGGCTATGAGCAGTTCTTC. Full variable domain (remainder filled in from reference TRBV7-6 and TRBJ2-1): GAGVSQSPRYKVTKRGQDVALRCDPISGHVSLYWYRQALGQGPEFLTYFNYEAQQDKSGLPNDRFSAERPEGSISTLTIQRTEQRDSAMYRCASSLGPTQDGYEQFFGPGTRLTVL.

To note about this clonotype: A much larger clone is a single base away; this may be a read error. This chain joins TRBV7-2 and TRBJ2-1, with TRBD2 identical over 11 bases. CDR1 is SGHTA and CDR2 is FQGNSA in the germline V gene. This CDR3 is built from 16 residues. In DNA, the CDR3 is TGTGCCAGCAGCTTAGTAGCGGGAGGGCTGCCCTACGAGCATTACTTC. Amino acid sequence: CASSLVAGGLPYEHYF.

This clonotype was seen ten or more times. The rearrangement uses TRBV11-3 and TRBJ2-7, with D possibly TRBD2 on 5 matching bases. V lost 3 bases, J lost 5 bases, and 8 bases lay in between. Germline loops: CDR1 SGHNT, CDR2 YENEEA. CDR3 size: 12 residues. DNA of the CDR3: TGTGCCAGCAGCTTTGTCGGGGACGAGCAGTACTTC. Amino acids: CASSFVGDEQYF.

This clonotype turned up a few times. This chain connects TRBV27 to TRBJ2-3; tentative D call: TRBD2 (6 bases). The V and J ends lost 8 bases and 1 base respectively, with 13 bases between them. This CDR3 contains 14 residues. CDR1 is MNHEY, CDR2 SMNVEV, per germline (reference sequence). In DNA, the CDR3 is TGTGCCAGCCGGGAGTATCACGGCACAGATACGCAGTATTTT. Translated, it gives CASREYHGTDTQYF.

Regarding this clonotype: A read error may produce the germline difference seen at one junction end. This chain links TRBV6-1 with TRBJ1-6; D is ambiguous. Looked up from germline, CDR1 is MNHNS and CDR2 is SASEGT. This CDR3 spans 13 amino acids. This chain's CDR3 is CASSDSHNSPLHF. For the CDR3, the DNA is TGTGCCAGCAGTGACAGTCATAATTCCCCCCTCCACTTT.

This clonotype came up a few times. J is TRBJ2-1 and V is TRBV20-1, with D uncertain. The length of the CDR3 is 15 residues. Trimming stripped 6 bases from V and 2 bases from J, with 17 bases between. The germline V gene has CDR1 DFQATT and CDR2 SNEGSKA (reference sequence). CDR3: CSAQRVASPYNEQFF. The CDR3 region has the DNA TGCAGTGCGCAACGTGTTGCGAGCCCCTACAATGAGCAGTTCTTC.

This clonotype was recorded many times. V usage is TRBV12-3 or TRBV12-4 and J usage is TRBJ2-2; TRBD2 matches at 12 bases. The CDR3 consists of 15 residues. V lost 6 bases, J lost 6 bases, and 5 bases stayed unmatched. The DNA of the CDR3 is TGTGCCAGCAGGGCTAGCGGGAGGGCCTCCGGGGAGCTGTTTTTT. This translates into CASRASGRASGELFF.

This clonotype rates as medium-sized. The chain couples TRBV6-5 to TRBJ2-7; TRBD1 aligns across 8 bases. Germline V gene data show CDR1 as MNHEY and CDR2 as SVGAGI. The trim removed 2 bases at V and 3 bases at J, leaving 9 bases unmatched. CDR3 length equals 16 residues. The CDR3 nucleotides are TGTGCCAGCAGTTACAAGGGAGGACAGGGTGTCTACGAGCAGTACTTC. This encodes CASSYKGGQGVYEQYF.

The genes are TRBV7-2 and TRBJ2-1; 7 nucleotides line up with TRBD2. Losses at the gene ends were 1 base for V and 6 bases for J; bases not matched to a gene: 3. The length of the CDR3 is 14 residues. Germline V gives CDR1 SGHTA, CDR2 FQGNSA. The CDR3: CTSSLGGGFNEQFF. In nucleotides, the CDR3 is TGTACCAGCAGCTTAGGGGGGGGGTTCAATGAGCAGTTCTTC.

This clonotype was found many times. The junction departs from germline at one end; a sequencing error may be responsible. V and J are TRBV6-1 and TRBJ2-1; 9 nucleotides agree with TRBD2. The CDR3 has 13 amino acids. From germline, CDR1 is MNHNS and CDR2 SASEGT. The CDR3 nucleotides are TGTGCCAGCAGTGAACGCCTAGCGGGATTTCTGTACTTC. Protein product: CASSERLAGFLYF.

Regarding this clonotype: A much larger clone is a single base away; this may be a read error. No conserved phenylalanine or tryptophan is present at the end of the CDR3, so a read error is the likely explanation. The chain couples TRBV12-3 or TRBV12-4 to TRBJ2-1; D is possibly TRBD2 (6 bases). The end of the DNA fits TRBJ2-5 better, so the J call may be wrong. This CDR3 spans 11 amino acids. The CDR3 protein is CASSSGLLQYS. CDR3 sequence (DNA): TGTGCCAGCAGTTCGGGACTCCTCCAGTACTCC.

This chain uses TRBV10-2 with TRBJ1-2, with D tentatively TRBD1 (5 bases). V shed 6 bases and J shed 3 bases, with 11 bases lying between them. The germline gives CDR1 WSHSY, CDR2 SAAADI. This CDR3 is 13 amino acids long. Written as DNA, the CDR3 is TGCGCCAGCAGATCCGACAGAGACTATGGCTACACCTTC. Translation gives CASRSDRDYGYTF.

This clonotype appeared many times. The DNA of the CDR3 is TGTGCCAGCAGTCTTGGACTAGCGGGAGCAATGTACGAGCAGTACTTC. The encoded protein is CASSLGLAGAMYEQYF. The rearrangement links TRBV12-3 or TRBV12-4 to TRBJ2-7; 13 bases agree with TRBD2. The CDR3 has 16 residues. V lost 5 bases to trimming and J lost 4 bases; unmatched junction nucleotides: 8.

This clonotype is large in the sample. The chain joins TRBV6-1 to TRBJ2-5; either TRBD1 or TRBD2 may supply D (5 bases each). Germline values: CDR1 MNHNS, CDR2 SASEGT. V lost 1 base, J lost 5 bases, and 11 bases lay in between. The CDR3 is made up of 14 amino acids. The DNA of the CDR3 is TGTGCCAGCAGTGAAGGTGGGACCCTGGAGACCCAGTACTTC. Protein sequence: CASSEGGTLETQYF.

The CDR3 sequence: CASSKGEGYNEQYF. In nucleotides, the CDR3 is TGTGCCAGCAGTAAGGGGGAGGGCTACAATGAGCAGTACTTC. This chain connects TRBV25-1 to TRBJ2-1, with D perhaps TRBD2 (7 bases). Judging by the DNA end, TRBJ2-7 fits better; the J call may be wrong. The CDR3 sequence is 14 residues long. CDR1 is MGHDK and CDR2 is SYGVNS in the germline V gene.

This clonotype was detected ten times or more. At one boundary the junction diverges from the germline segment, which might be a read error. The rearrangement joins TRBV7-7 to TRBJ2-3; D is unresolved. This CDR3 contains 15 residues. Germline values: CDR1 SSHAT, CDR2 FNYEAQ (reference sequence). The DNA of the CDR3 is TGTGCTAGCAGCTTAGGAAAGACTAGCACAGATACGCAGTATTTT. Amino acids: CASSLGKTSTDTQYF.

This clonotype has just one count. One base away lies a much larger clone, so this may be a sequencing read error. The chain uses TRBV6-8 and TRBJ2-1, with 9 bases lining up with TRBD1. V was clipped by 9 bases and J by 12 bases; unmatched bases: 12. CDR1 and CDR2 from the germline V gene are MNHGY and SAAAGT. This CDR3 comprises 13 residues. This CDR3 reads CASFGTGKGAQFF. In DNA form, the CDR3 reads TGTGCCAGTTTCGGGACAGGGAAAGGTGCGCAGTTCTTC.

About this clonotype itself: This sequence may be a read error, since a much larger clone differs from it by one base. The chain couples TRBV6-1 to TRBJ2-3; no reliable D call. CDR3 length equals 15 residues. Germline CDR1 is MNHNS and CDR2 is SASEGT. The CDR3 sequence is CANSVGLRNTDTQYF. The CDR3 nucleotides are TGTGCCAACAGTGTCGGCCTTAGGAACACAGATACGCAGTATTTT.

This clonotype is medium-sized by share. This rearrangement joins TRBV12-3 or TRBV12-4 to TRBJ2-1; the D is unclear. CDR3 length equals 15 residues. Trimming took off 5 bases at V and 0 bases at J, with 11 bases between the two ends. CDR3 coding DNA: TGTGCCAGCAGTCCCACTACTGGCTCCTACAATGAGCAGTTCTTC. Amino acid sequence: CASSPTTGSYNEQFF.

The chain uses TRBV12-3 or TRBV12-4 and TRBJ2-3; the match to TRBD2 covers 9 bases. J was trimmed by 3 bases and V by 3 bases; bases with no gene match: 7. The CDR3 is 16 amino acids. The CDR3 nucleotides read TGTGCCAGCAGTTTGGTTAGCGGGAGAGGGACAGATACGCAGTATTTT. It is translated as CASSLVSGRGTDTQYF.

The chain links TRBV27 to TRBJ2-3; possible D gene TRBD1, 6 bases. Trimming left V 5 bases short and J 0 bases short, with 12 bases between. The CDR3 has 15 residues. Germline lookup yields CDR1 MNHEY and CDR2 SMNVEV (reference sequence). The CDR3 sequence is CASSLRTVSTDTQYF. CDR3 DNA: TGTGCCAGCAGTCTCCGGACAGTTAGCACAGATACGCAGTATTTT.

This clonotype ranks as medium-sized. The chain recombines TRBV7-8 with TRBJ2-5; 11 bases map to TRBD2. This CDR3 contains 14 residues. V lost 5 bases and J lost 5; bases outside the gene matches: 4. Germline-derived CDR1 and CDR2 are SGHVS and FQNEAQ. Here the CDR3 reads CASSASGGLETQYF. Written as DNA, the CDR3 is TGTGCCAGCAGCGCTAGCGGGGGGCTTGAGACCCAGTACTTC.

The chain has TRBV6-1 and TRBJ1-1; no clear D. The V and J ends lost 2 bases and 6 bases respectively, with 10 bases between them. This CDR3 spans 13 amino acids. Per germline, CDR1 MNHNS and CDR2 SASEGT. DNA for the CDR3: TGTGCCAGCAGTGAAACACCATTCTCTGAAGCTTTCTTT. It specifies CASSETPFSEAFF.

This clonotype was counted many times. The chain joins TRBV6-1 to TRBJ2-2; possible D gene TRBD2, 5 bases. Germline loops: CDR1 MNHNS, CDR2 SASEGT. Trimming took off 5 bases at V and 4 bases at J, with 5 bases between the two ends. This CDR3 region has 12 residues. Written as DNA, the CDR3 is TGTGCCAGCAGTCGGGGCACCGGGGAGCTGTTTTTT. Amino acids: CASSRGTGELFF.

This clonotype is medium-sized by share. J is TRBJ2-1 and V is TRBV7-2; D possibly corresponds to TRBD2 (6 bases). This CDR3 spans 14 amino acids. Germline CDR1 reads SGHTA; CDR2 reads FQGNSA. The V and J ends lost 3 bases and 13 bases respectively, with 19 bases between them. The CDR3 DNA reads TGTGCCAGCAGCTTTGGGCAGCCGGGGGAGACCCAGTTCTTC. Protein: CASSFGQPGETQFF. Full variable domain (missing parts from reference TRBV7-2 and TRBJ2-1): GAGVSQSPSNKVTEKGKDVELRCDPISGHTALYWYRQSLGQGLEFLIYFQGNSAPDKSGLPSDRFSAERTGGSVSTLTIQRTQQEDSAVYLCASSFGQPGETQFFGPGTRLTVL.

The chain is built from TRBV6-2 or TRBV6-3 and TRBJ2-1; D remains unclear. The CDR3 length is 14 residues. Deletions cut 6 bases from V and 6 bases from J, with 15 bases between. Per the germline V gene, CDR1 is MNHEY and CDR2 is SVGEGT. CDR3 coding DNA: TGTGCCAGCAGCCGATCCCCCGACCTCAATGAGCAGTTCTTC. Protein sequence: CASSRSPDLNEQFF.

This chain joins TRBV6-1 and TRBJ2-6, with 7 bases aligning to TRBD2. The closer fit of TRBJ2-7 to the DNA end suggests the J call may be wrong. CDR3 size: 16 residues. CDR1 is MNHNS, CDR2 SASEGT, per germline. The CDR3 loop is CASSEWSGRGTYEQYF. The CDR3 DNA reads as TGTGCCAGCAGTGAATGGAGCGGGCGGGGGACCTACGAGCAGTACTTC.